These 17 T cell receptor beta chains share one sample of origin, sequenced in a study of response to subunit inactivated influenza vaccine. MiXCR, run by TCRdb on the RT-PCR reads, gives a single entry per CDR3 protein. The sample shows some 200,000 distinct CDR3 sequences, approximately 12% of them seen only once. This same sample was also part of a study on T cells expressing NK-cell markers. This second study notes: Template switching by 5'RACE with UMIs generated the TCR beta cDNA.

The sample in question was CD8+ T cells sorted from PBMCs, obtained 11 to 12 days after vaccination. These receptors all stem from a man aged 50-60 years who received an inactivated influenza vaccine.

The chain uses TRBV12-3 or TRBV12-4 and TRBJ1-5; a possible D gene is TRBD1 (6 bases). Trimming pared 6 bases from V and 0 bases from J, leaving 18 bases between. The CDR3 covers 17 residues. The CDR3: CASSLGRGFYSNQPQHF. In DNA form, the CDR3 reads TGTGCCAGCAGCCTTGGGAGGGGGTTTTATAGCAATCAGCCCCAGCATTTT.

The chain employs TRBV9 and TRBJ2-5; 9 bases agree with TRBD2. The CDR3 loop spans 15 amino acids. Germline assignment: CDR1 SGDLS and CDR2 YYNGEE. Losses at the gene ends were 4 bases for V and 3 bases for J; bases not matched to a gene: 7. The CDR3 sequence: CASSPVPSGKETQYF. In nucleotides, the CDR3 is TGTGCCAGCAGCCCCGTTCCTAGCGGGAAAGAGACCCAGTACTTC.

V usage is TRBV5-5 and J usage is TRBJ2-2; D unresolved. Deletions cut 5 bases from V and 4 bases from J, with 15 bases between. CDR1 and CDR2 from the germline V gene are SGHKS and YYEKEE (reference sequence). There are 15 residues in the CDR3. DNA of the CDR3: TGTGCCAGCAGTCCCGCCCCCCCTGCCACCGGGGAGCTGTTTTTT. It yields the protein CASSPAPPATGELFF.

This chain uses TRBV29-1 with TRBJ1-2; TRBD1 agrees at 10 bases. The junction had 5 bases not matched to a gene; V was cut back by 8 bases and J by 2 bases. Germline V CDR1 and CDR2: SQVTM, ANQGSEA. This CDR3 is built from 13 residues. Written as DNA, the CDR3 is TGCAGCACTGGGGGACAGGGGAACTATGGCTACACCTTC. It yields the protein CSTGGQGNYGYTF.

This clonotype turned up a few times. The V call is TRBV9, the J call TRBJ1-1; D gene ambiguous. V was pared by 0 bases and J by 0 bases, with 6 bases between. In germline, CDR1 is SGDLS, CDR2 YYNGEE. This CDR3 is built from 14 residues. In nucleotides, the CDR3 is TGTGCCAGCAGCGTAGGCGGGATGAACACTGAAGCTTTCTTT. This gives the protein CASSVGGMNTEAFF.

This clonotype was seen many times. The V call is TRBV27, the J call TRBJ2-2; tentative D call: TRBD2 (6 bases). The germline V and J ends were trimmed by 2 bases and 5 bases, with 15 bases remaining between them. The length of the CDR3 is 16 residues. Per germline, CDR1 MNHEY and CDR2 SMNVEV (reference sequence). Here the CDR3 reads CASSLLSGGTTGELFF. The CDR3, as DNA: TGTGCCAGCAGTTTACTTAGCGGAGGGACTACCGGGGAGCTGTTTTTT.

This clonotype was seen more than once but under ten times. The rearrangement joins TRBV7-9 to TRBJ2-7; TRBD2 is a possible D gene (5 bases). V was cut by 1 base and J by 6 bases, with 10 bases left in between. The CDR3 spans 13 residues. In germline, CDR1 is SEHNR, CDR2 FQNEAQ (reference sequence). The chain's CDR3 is CASSLGSRGEQYF. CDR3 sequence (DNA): TGTGCCAGCAGCTTAGGGAGTCGGGGCGAGCAGTACTTC. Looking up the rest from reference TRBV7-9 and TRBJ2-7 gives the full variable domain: DTGVSQNPRHKITKRGQNVTFRCDPISEHNRLYWYRQTLGQGPEFLTYFQNEAQLEKSRLLSDRFSAERPKGSFSTLEIQRTEQGDSAMYLCASSLGSRGEQYFGPGTRLTVT.

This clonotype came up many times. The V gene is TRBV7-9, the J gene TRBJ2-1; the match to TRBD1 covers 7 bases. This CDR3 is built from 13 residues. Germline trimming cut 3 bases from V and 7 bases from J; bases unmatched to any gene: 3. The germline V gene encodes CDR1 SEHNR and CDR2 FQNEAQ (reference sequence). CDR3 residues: CASSLRGLNEQFF. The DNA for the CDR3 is TGTGCCAGCAGCTTGAGGGGGCTAAATGAGCAGTTCTTC. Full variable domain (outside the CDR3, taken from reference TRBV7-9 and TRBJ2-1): DTGVSQNPRHKITKRGQNVTFRCDPISEHNRLYWYRQTLGQGPEFLTYFQNEAQLEKSRLLSDRFSAERPKGSFSTLEIQRTEQGDSAMYLCASSLRGLNEQFFGPGTRLTVL.

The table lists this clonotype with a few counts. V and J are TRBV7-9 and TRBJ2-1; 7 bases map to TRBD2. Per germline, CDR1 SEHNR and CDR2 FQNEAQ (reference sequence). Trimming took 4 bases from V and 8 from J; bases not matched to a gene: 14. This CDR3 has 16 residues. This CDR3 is CASSSPIMGGSHEQFF. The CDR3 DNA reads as TGTGCCAGCAGCTCCCCCATCATGGGCGGGAGCCATGAGCAGTTCTTC.

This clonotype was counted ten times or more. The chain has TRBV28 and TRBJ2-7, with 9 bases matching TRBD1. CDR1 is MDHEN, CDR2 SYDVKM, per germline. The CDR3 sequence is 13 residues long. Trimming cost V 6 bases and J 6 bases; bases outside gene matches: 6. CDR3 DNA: TGTGCCAGCAGCCCGGGACAGGGAGTCGAGCAGTACTTC. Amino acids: CASSPGQGVEQYF.

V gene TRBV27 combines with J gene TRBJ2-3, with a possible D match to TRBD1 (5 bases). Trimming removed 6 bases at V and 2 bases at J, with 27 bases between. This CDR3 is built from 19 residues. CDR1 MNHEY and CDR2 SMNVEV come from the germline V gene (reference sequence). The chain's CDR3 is CASSRWATQGLSSTDTQYF. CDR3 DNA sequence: TGTGCCAGCAGCCGGTGGGCGACCCAGGGCTTATCTTCCACAGATACGCAGTATTTT.

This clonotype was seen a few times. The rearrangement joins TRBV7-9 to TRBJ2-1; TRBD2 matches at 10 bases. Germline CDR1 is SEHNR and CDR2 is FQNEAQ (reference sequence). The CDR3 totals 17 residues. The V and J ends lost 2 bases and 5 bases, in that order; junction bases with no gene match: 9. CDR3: CASSLPSGGGGNNEQFF. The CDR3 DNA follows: TGTGCCAGCAGCTTACCTAGCGGGGGAGGAGGTAACAATGAGCAGTTCTTC.

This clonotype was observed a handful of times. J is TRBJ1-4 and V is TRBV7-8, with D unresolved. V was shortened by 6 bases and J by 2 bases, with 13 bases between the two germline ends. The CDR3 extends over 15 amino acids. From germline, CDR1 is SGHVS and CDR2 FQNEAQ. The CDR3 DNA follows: TGTGCCAGCAGTCGAAGGGAAGGGACTAATGAAAAACTGTTTTTT. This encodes CASSRREGTNEKLFF. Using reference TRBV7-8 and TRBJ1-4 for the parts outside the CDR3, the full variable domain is GAGVSQSPRYKVAKRGQDVALRCDPISGHVSLFWYQQALGQGPEFLTYFQNEAQLDKSGLPSDRFFAERPEGSVSTLKIQRTQQEDSAVYLCASSRREGTNEKLFFGSGTQLSVL.

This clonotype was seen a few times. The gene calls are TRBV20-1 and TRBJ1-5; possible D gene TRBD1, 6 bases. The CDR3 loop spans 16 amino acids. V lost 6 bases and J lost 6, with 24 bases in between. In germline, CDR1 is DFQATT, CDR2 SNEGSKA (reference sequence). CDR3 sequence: CSADSSDSFIRQPQHF. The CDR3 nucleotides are TGCAGTGCCGACTCTTCGGACAGCTTCATCCGTCAGCCCCAGCATTTT.

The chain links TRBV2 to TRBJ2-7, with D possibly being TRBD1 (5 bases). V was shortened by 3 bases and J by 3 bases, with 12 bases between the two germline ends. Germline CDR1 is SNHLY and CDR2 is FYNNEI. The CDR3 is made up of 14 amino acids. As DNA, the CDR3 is TGTGCCAGCAGTGACCCAGGGCAATACTACGAGCAGTACTTC. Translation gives CASSDPGQYYEQYF.

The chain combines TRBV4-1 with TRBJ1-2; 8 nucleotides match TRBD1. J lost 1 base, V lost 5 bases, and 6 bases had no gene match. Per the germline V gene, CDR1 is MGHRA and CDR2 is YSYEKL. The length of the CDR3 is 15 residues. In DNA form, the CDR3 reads TGCGCCAGCAGCTACGGGACAGGAGATAACTATGGCTACACCTTC. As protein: CASSYGTGDNYGYTF.

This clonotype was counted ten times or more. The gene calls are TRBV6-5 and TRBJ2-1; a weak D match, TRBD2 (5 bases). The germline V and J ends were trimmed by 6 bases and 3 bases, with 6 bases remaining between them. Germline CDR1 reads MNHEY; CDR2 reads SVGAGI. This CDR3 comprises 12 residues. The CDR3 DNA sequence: TGTGCCAGCAGCGGGGACTACAATGAGCAGTTCTTC. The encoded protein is CASSGDYNEQFF.